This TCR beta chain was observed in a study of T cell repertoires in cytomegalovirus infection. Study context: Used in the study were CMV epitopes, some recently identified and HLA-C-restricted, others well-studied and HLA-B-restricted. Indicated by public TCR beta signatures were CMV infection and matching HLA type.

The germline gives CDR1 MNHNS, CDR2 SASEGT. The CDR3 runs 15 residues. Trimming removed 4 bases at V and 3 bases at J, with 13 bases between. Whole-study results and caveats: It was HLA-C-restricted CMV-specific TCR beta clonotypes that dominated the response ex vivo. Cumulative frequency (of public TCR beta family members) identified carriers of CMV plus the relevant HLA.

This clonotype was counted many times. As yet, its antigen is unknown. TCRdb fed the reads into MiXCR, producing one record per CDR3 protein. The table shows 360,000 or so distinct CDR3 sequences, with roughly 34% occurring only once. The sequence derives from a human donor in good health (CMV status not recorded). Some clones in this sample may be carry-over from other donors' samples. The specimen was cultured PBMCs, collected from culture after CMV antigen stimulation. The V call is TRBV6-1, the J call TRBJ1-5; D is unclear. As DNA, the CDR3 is TGTGCCAGCAGTGGGGCGGGGTCCCCCAATCAGCCCCAGCATTTT. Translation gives CASSGAGSPNQPQHF.